This is a list of T cell receptor beta chains from one sample in a study of OX40 agonist ivuxolimab in advanced cancers. The assay was immunoSEQ multiplex PCR, and TCRdb's table has in-frame clones only and misses some. The data show about 91,000 clones, around four fifths seen once. The sample in question was CD4+ or CD8+ T cells sorted from blood, obtained in a trial of the OX40 agonist ivuxolimab. These receptors were obtained from an adult with an advanced solid tumor such as melanoma, head and neck, liver or kidney cancer. CDR3s leave out the opening cysteine and the closing phenylalanine or tryptophan.

V gene: TRBV19
J gene: TRBJ1-4
CDR3 protein: ASRAGTGGEKLF

V gene: TRBV7-2
J gene: TRBJ1-6
CDR3 protein: ASSQTVGSPLH

V gene: TRBV5-6
J gene: TRBJ2-2
CDR3 protein: ASSLSPGIGELF

V gene: TRBV7-3
J gene: TRBJ2-3
CDR3 protein: ASSSGGGGTDTQY

V gene: TRBV14
J gene: TRBJ2-7
CDR3 protein: ASSLSGTGGREQY

V gene: TRBV5-4
J gene: TRBJ1-6
CDR3 protein: ASSLVQGDSPLH

V gene: TRBV4-1
J gene: TRBJ2-3
CDR3 protein: ASSQLDSATDTQY

V gene: TRBV2
J gene: TRBJ1-1
CDR3 protein: ASSEEGETEAF

V gene: TRBV28
J gene: TRBJ2-1
CDR3 protein: ASSLRYNEQF

V gene: TRBV7-2
J gene: TRBJ2-5
CDR3 protein: ATGPGGQSGEQY

V gene: TRBV5-1
J gene: TRBJ2-4
CDR3 protein: ASQEGGLAKNIQY

V gene: TRBV28
J gene: TRBJ2-1
CDR3 protein: ASSWGLAYNEQF

V gene: TRBV5-6
J gene: TRBJ1-3
CDR3 protein: ASSLVWQGANTIY

V gene: TRBV18
J gene: TRBJ2-7
CDR3 protein: ASSPQTGNEQY

V gene: TRBV7-3
J gene: TRBJ2-5
CDR3 protein: ASSLTLDETQY

V gene: TRBV19
J gene: TRBJ2-5
CDR3 protein: ASSIRHQETQY

V gene: TRBV11-3
J gene: TRBJ2-1
CDR3 protein: ASSSGGGWRHEQF

V gene: TRBV28
J gene: TRBJ1-1
CDR3 protein: ASSTHPRGRTEAF

V gene: TRBV28
J gene: TRBJ2-3
CDR3 protein: ASSLTQGAEDTQY

V gene: TRBV10-3
J gene: TRBJ2-2
CDR3 protein: ATAEGRGVGTGELF

V gene: TRBV7-9
J gene: TRBJ2-3
CDR3 protein: ASSRGLGISTDTQY

V gene: TRBV19
J gene: TRBJ1-2
CDR3 protein: ASSEPGTGYGYT

V gene: TRBV19
J gene: TRBJ1-1
CDR3 protein: ASSGDRATSEAF

V gene: TRBV6-6
J gene: TRBJ1-5
CDR3 protein: ASSYSRDRGGQPQH

V gene: TRBV10-1
J gene: TRBJ2-3
CDR3 protein: ASSVSQGGTDTQY

V gene: TRBV5-1
J gene: TRBJ1-4
CDR3 protein: ASSLTGGPNEKLF

V gene: TRBV4-1
J gene: TRBJ1-2
CDR3 protein: ASSQEESSNYGYT

V gene: TRBV7-2
J gene: TRBJ1-6
CDR3 protein: ASTGVRGSPLH

V gene: TRBV27
J gene: TRBJ2-1
CDR3 protein: ASSFPTSGAYNEQF

V gene: TRBV21-1
J gene: TRBJ1-2
CDR3 protein: ASSNRGRNYGYT

V gene: TRBV6-1
J gene: TRBJ1-5
CDR3 protein: ASSGQGSGQPQH

V gene: TRBV7-9
J gene: TRBJ1-1
CDR3 protein: ASSPLTEGNTEAF

V gene: TRBV19
J gene: TRBJ1-5
CDR3 protein: ASQRQGSNQPQH

V gene: TRBV6-4
J gene: TRBJ2-1
CDR3 protein: ASSELAGYNEQF

V gene: TRBV4-2
J gene: TRBJ2-3
CDR3 protein: ASSQGTSGGNTQY

V gene: TRBV9
J gene: TRBJ2-2
CDR3 protein: ASSPTSGGRELF

V gene: TRBV5-5
J gene: TRBJ2-5
CDR3 protein: ASSLSVVGWETQY

V gene: TRBV28
J gene: TRBJ1-1
CDR3 protein: ASSLVRTEAF

V gene: TRBV28
J gene: TRBJ1-3
CDR3 protein: ASSSPRRGSSGNTIY

V gene: TRBV28
J gene: TRBJ2-5
CDR3 protein: ASSSGQDAQETQY

V gene: TRBV11-2
J gene: TRBJ1-2
CDR3 protein: ASSLAPGTGDLYT

V gene: TRBV7-3
J gene: TRBJ2-2
CDR3 protein: ASSPGLAGGRYTGELF

V gene: TRBV6-5
J gene: TRBJ2-5
CDR3 protein: ASSYSDPREETQY

V gene: TRBV29-1
J gene: TRBJ1-2
CDR3 protein: SVNTYGYT

V gene: TRBV4-3
J gene: TRBJ2-3
CDR3 protein: ASSAGRGAPDTQY

V gene: TRBV11-1
J gene: TRBJ2-2
CDR3 protein: ASSSRTLAGGPGELF

V gene: TRBV28
J gene: TRBJ2-2
CDR3 protein: ASTMRGGELF

V gene: TRBV18
J gene: TRBJ2-1
CDR3 protein: ATESGQGRGNEQF

V gene: TRBV5-4
J gene: TRBJ2-1
CDR3 protein: ASSLAGLDYNEQF

V gene: TRBV7-2
J gene: TRBJ2-2
CDR3 protein: ASKGGGAGELF

V gene: TRBV5-6
J gene: TRBJ2-7
CDR3 protein: ASSLGQETYEQY

V gene: TRBV14
J gene: TRBJ1-6
CDR3 protein: ASSHGNSPLH

V gene: TRBV6-6
J gene: TRBJ2-5
CDR3 protein: ASSTQETQY

V gene: TRBV6-1
J gene: TRBJ2-1
CDR3 protein: ASDRGVSNEQF

V gene: TRBV11-2
J gene: TRBJ1-1
CDR3 protein: ASSFREQNTEAF

V gene: TRBV2
J gene: TRBJ2-5
CDR3 protein: ASTTSGGGKTQY

V gene: TRBV5-1
J gene: TRBJ1-4
CDR3 protein: ASSSGQSTEKLF